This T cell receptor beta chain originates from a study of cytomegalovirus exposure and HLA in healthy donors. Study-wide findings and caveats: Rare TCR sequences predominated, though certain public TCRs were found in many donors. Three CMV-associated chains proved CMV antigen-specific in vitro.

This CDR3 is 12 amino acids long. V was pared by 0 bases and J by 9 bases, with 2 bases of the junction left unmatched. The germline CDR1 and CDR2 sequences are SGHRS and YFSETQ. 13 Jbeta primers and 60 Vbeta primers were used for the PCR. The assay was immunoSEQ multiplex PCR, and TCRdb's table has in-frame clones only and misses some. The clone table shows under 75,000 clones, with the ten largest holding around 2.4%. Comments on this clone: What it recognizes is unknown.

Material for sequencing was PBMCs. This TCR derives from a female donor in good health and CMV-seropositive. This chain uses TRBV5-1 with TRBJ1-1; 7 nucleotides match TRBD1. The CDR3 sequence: CASSLEGAKAFF. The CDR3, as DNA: TGCGCCAGCAGCTTGGAGGGGGCTAAAGCTTTCTTT.